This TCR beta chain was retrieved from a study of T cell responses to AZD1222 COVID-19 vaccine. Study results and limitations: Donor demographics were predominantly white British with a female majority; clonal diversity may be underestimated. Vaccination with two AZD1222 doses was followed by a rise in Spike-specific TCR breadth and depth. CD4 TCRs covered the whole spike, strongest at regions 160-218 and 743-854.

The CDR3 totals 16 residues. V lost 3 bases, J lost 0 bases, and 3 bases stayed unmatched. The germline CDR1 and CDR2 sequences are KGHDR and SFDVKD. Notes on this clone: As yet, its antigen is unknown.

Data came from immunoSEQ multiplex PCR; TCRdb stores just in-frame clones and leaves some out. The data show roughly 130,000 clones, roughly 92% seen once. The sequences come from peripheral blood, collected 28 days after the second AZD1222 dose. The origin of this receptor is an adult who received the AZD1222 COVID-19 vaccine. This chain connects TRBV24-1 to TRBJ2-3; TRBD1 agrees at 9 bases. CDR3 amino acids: CATSDLTGGSTDTQYF. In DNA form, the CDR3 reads TGTGCCACCAGTGATCTGACAGGGGGTAGCACAGATACGCAGTATTTT.